This entry is about one T cell receptor beta chain. Its antigen is undetermined. The data were obtained in a study of T cell responses to AZD1222 COVID-19 vaccine. The overall study: Doses given second, at about 4 or about 12 weeks, were pooled. General study points: Nearly half of spike-specific TCRs reportedly target variant regions that are unmutated in the B.1.351 and B.1.1.7 variants. Just a handful of AZD1222 recipients tested seropositive at baseline.

Using immunoSEQ multiplex PCR, the repertoire was profiled, and TCRdb retains in-frame clones only, with some absent. Of 55,000 to 90,000 clones in the sample, 80% to 85% were seen once. V was cut by 0 bases and J by 7 bases, with 16 bases left in between. The CDR3 is 15 amino acids. The germline gives CDR1 LGHNA, CDR2 YNFKEQ. The sample in question was peripheral blood, obtained on day 0 of AZD1222 vaccination. This sequence was found in an adult in good health. The chain couples TRBV4-2 to TRBJ2-7; D is perhaps TRBD1 or TRBD2 (5 bases each). The CDR3 coding sequence is TGTGCCAGCAGCCAAGATCTCGGGACCGGAGCGGAGCAGTACTTC. This codes for CASSQDLGTGAEQYF.